These T cell receptor beta chains were read from a single sample in a study of radiation and T cells in renal cell carcinoma. Clones were sequenced by immunoSEQ multiplex PCR, and TCRdb holds only the in-frame ones, with some missing. Of around 140,000 clones listed, 88% are singletons. The material was blood, obtained from a patient whose treatment included radiotherapy and nephrectomy. These receptors were collected from a woman in her 70s with renal cell carcinoma. CDR3s include the opening cysteine and the closing phenylalanine or tryptophan. Fields, in order: clone size, V gene, D gene, J gene, CDR3 protein, CDR3 DNA. D genes are given only for firm matches. Some rows have no size entry. The others give once, few or many, or a class for an expanded clone.

size: NA; V: TRBV6-5; D: TRBD2; J: TRBJ2-1; CDR3: CATRGLAVYNEQFF; DNA: TGTGCCACCCGGGGACTAGCGGTTTACAATGAGCAGTTCTTC
size: NA; V: TRBV30; D: NA; J: TRBJ2-1; CDR3: CAWSVLTVNEQFF; DNA: TGTGCCTGGAGTGTACTTACCGTCAATGAGCAGTTCTTC
size: NA; V: TRBV7-2; D: TRBD1; J: TRBJ1-4; CDR3: CASSQDRGRSEKLFF; DNA: TGTGCCAGCAGCCAGGACAGGGGGCGAAGTGAAAAACTGTTTTTT
size: NA; V: TRBV7-2; D: NA; J: TRBJ1-1; CDR3: CASSLGGDTEAFF; DNA: TGTGCCAGCAGCTTAGGCGGGGACACTGAAGCTTTCTTT
size: NA; V: TRBV5-6; D: TRBD2; J: TRBJ2-3; CDR3: CASSFSGVVTDTQYF; DNA: TGTGCCAGCAGCTTTAGCGGGGTTGTAACAGATACGCAGTATTTT
size: NA; V: TRBV6-1; D: NA; J: TRBJ2-3; CDR3: CASSGDDGVNTQYF; DNA: TGTGCCAGCAGTGGCGACGACGGGGTGAATACGCAGTATTTT
size: NA; V: TRBV16; D: NA; J: TRBJ1-5; CDR3: CASSQSRGNQPQHF; DNA: TGTGCCAGCAGCCAATCGAGGGGGAATCAGCCCCAGCATTTT
size: NA; V: TRBV27; D: NA; J: TRBJ1-1; CDR3: CASSFLGMNTEAFF; DNA: TGTGCCAGCAGTTTTTTGGGAATGAACACTGAAGCTTTCTTT
size: few; V: TRBV6-5; D: NA; J: TRBJ1-5; CDR3: CASSLSWGNQPQHF; DNA: TGTGCCAGCAGCCTTTCCTGGGGCAATCAGCCCCAGCATTTT
size: NA; V: TRBV7-2; D: NA; J: TRBJ2-7; CDR3: CASSLQGSSYEQYF; DNA: TGTGCCAGCAGCTTACAGGGGAGCTCCTACGAGCAGTACTTC
size: NA; V: TRBV6-5; D: TRBD1; J: TRBJ2-1; CDR3: CASSYTGTGGLNEQFF; DNA: TGTGCCAGCAGTTATACCGGGACAGGGGGCCTCAATGAGCAGTTCTTC
size: NA; V: TRBV7-9; D: NA; J: TRBJ2-7; CDR3: CASRSGGSSYEQYF; DNA: TGTGCCAGCAGAAGTGGGGGCTCCTCCTACGAGCAGTACTTC
size: once; V: TRBV7-2; D: NA; J: TRBJ2-2; CDR3: CASSQGIGELFF; DNA: TGTGCCAGCAGCCAGGGGATCGGGGAGCTGTTTTTT
size: NA; V: TRBV30; D: TRBD1; J: TRBJ2-7; CDR3: CAWSVGQVLPYEQYF; DNA: TGTGCCTGGAGTGTGGGACAGGTTCTACCCTACGAGCAGTACTTC
size: NA; V: TRBV6-1; D: TRBD1; J: TRBJ1-5; CDR3: CASSGSPGTGFSHNQPQHF; DNA: TGTGCCAGCAGTGGATCCCCCGGGACAGGGTTTTCCCATAATCAGCCCCAGCATTTT
size: NA; V: TRBV7-2; D: TRBD1; J: TRBJ2-1; CDR3: CASSLGDRGQGEQFF; DNA: TGTGCCAGCAGCTTGGGGGACAGGGGGCAAGGTGAGCAGTTCTTC
size: NA; V: TRBV6-1; D: NA; J: TRBJ1-2; CDR3: CASSVSNGQNKLYGYTF; DNA: TGTGCCAGCAGTGTCTCAAACGGACAGAACAAGCTCTATGGCTACACCTTC
size: once; V: TRBV7-2; D: NA; J: TRBJ1-1; CDR3: CASSLLGKTEAFF; DNA: TGTGCCAGCAGCTTATTGGGGAAAACTGAAGCTTTCTTT
size: NA; V: TRBV27; D: NA; J: TRBJ1-5; CDR3: CASRPEGRYSNQPQHF; DNA: TGTGCCAGCAGGCCTGAAGGCCGATATAGCAATCAGCCCCAGCATTTT
size: NA; V: TRBV6-5; D: NA; J: TRBJ1-1; CDR3: CASSYRGSYKNTEAFF; DNA: TGTGCCAGCAGTTACAGGGGCAGTTATAAGAACACTGAAGCTTTCTTT
size: NA; V: TRBV19; D: TRBD1; J: TRBJ2-2; CDR3: CASARQGAVNTGELFF; DNA: TGTGCCAGTGCTCGACAGGGGGCCGTGAACACCGGGGAGCTGTTTTTT
size: once; V: TRBV27; D: NA; J: TRBJ1-1; CDR3: CASSLAQGRTTEAFF; DNA: TGTGCCAGCAGTTTGGCGCAGGGGCGAACGACTGAAGCTTTCTTT
size: NA; V: TRBV29-1; D: NA; J: TRBJ2-5; CDR3: CSVEGTLKETQYF; DNA: TGCAGCGTTGAGGGGACGTTAAAAGAGACCCAGTACTTC
size: NA; V: TRBV5-6; D: NA; J: TRBJ2-3; CDR3: CASSLYNRPTDTQYF; DNA: TGTGCCAGCAGCTTGTACAACAGACCCACAGATACGCAGTATTTT
size: once; V: TRBV11-3; D: NA; J: TRBJ2-5; CDR3: CASSRVPAGETQYF; DNA: TGTGCCAGCAGCAGAGTCCCCGCGGGAGAGACCCAGTACTTC
size: NA; V: TRBV5-4; D: NA; J: TRBJ2-3; CDR3: CASSSSPSTDTQYF; DNA: TGTGCCAGCAGCTCGAGCCCTAGCACAGATACGCAGTATTTT
size: once; V: TRBV7-6; D: TRBD2; J: TRBJ2-2; CDR3: CASSLFGGSTGELFF; DNA: TGTGCCAGCAGCTTATTCGGGGGGAGCACCGGGGAGCTGTTTTTT
size: NA; V: TRBV15; D: NA; J: TRBJ2-5; CDR3: CATSLDQQETQYF; DNA: TGTGCCACCTCTTTGGACCAGCAAGAGACCCAGTACTTC
size: NA; V: TRBV9; D: NA; J: TRBJ2-1; CDR3: CASSPGRGTYNEQFF; DNA: TGTGCCAGCAGCCCCGGTCGGGGGACCTACAATGAGCAGTTCTTC
size: few; V: TRBV19; D: NA; J: TRBJ1-6; CDR3: CASSIGSSPLHF; DNA: TGTGCCAGTAGTATCGGGAGTTCACCCCTCCACTTT
size: many; V: TRBV2; D: NA; J: TRBJ1-4; CDR3: CASKGGEKLFF; DNA: TGTGCCAGCAAGGGGGGAGAAAAACTGTTTTTT
size: once; V: TRBV9; D: NA; J: TRBJ2-3; CDR3: CASSDDWGGRGTDTQYF; DNA: TGTGCCAGCAGCGATGATTGGGGGGGGCGAGGCACAGATACGCAGTATTTT
size: NA; V: TRBV9; D: NA; J: TRBJ1-5; CDR3: CASSVAQARGGSQPQHF; DNA: TGTGCCAGCAGCGTGGCGCAGGCGAGGGGGGGGAGTCAGCCCCAGCATTTT
size: NA; V: TRBV2; D: NA; J: TRBJ1-3; CDR3: CASRTARAGNTIYF; DNA: TGTGCCAGCAGGACCGCTCGCGCGGGAAACACCATATATTTT
size: NA; V: TRBV10-1; D: NA; J: TRBJ1-5; CDR3: CASSESMSGRTSLNSNQPQHF; DNA: TGCGCCAGCAGTGAGTCGATGTCGGGGAGGACCTCACTAAATAGCAATCAGCCCCAGCATTTT
size: NA; V: TRBV7-3; D: NA; J: TRBJ2-2; CDR3: CASTNGGSRVFF; DNA: TGTGCCAGCACCAACGGGGGTTCGAGGGTGTTTTTT
size: NA; V: TRBV6-5; D: TRBD1; J: TRBJ1-6; CDR3: CASSRDRNSPLHF; DNA: TGTGCCAGCAGCCGGGACAGAAATTCACCCCTCCACTTT
size: NA; V: TRBV27; D: TRBD1; J: TRBJ1-4; CDR3: CASSAGQGAVGEKLFF; DNA: TGTGCCAGCAGTGCCGGACAGGGGGCGGTAGGTGAAAAACTGTTTTTT
size: NA; V: TRBV11-1; D: NA; J: TRBJ2-7; CDR3: CASSPENTGYEQYF; DNA: TGTGCCAGCAGTCCAGAGAACACAGGCTACGAGCAGTACTTC
size: NA; V: TRBV7-2; D: TRBD2; J: TRBJ2-3; CDR3: CASSLMVGGRTDTQYF; DNA: TGTGCCAGCAGCTTAATGGTCGGGGGGAGAACAGATACGCAGTATTTT
size: NA; V: TRBV5-6; D: NA; J: TRBJ2-7; CDR3: CASSAGETWEQYF; DNA: TGTGCCAGCAGCGCAGGGGAAACTTGGGAGCAGTACTTC
size: NA; V: TRBV27; D: TRBD1; J: TRBJ1-6; CDR3: CASRGQANNSPLHF; DNA: TGTGCCAGCAGGGGACAGGCCAACAATTCACCCCTCCACTTT
size: NA; V: TRBV6-1; D: NA; J: TRBJ1-2; CDR3: CASSAQQGRGYTF; DNA: TGTGCCAGCAGTGCGCAACAGGGAAGGGGCTACACCTTC
size: NA; V: TRBV2; D: NA; J: TRBJ1-5; CDR3: CASSASGGGAQPQHF; DNA: TGTGCCAGCAGTGCTTCAGGAGGGGGGGCTCAGCCCCAGCATTTT
size: NA; V: TRBV5-1; D: NA; J: TRBJ2-1; CDR3: CASSSIQDNEQFF; DNA: TGCGCCAGCAGCTCCATCCAGGATAATGAGCAGTTCTTC
size: NA; V: TRBV19; D: NA; J: TRBJ1-3; CDR3: CATLDYSSGNTIYF; DNA: TGTGCCACCCTGGATTACAGCTCTGGAAACACCATATATTTT
size: NA; V: TRBV28; D: NA; J: TRBJ2-7; CDR3: CASRPLLGGSYEQYF; DNA: TGTGCCAGCAGGCCCCTGCTTGGAGGGTCCTACGAGCAGTACTTC
size: few; V: TRBV10-3; D: TRBD1; J: TRBJ1-1; CDR3: CAITSDRRNTEAFF; DNA: TGTGCCATCACCTCGGACAGGAGGAACACTGAAGCTTTCTTT
size: NA; V: TRBV27; D: NA; J: TRBJ2-1; CDR3: CASSWSRWNEQFF; DNA: TGTGCCAGCAGTTGGTCCAGGTGGAATGAGCAGTTCTTC
size: NA; V: TRBV27; D: NA; J: TRBJ1-1; CDR3: CASSARKGMNTEAFF; DNA: TGTGCCAGCAGTGCCCGAAAGGGAATGAACACTGAAGCTTTCTTT
size: NA; V: TRBV14; D: NA; J: TRBJ2-7; CDR3: CASSRGTQSYEQYF; DNA: TGTGCCAGCAGCCGAGGGACGCAATCCTACGAGCAGTACTTC
size: NA; V: TRBV6-5; D: TRBD2; J: TRBJ2-7; CDR3: CASRLAGGSYEQYF; DNA: TGTGCCAGCAGATTAGCGGGGGGCTCCTACGAGCAGTACTTC
size: NA; V: TRBV5-1; D: TRBD1; J: TRBJ2-1; CDR3: CASSSGTASYNEQFF; DNA: TGCGCCAGCAGTTCGGGGACAGCCTCCTACAATGAGCAGTTCTTC
size: NA; V: TRBV7-9; D: NA; J: TRBJ2-1; CDR3: CASSFYSLSSYNEQFF; DNA: TGTGCCAGCAGCTTTTACTCCCTTAGCTCCTACAATGAGCAGTTCTTC